The TCR beta chain under discussion was sequenced for a study of identical twins. Study-wide results and caveats: Twin-shared out-of-frame alpha sequences were enriched for low generation probability. The authors noted that invariant MAIT and iNKT cells could partly confound zero-insertion analyses.

This clonotype was seen only a few times. Its antigen is unidentified. TCRdb re-analysed the 5' RACE reads in MiXCR, keeping a single row per CDR3 protein. The repertoire holds about 700,000 distinct CDR3 sequences, with approximately 6% as singletons. Trimming removed 8 bases at V and 3 bases at J, with 28 bases between. The CDR3 totals 18 residues. Germline CDR1 reads MNHEY; CDR2 reads SVGEGT. This clonotype was obtained from a man younger than 35 in good health. The V gene is TRBV6-2 or TRBV6-3, the J gene TRBJ2-5; D perhaps matches TRBD2 (6 bases). Sequencing was performed on naive T cells sorted from blood. This CDR3 reads CASFLNPLAVGDEETQYF. In nucleotides, the CDR3 is TGTGCCAGCTTTCTTAACCCACTAGCAGTGGGTGATGAAGAGACCCAGTACTTC.